This T cell receptor (beta chain) was documented in a study of cytomegalovirus exposure and HLA in healthy donors. Germline V lookup: CDR1 SEHNR, CDR2 FQNEAQ (reference sequence). The V and J ends lost 5 bases and 4 bases respectively, with 11 bases between them. The CDR3 runs 13 residues. Only a few counts were recorded for this clone. PCR primers comprised 60 Vbeta and 13 Jbeta primers. The repertoire was sequenced with immunoSEQ multiplex PCR; TCRdb's copy has only in-frame clones and lacks some. The data contain some 150,000 clones, roughly 80% of them singletons. What was sequenced was PBMCs. This chain joins TRBV7-9 and TRBJ1-2; D not resolved. This sequence originates from a man aged 25-45 years in good health and CMV-seronegative. The CDR3 DNA follows: TGTGCCAGCAGCACCAGGTCCACCTATGGCTACACCTTC. This translates into CASSTRSTYGYTF.